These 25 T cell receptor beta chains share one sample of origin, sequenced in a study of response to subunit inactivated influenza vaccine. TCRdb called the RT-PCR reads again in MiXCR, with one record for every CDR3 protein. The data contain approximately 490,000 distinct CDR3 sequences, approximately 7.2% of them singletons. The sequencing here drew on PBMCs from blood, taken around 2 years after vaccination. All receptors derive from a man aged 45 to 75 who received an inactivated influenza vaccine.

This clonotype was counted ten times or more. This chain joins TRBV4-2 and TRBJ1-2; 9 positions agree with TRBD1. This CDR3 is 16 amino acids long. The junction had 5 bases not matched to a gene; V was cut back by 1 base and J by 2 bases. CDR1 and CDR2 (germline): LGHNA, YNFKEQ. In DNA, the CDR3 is TGTGCCAGCAGCCAAGCCGCGGGACAGGGAAACTATGGCTACACCTTC. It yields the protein CASSQAAGQGNYGYTF.

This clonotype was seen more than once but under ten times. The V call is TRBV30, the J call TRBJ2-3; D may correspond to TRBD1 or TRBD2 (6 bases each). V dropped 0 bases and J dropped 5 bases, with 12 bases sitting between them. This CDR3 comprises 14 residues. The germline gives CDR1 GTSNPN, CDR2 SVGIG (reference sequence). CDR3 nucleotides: TGTGCCTGGAGTGTTTGGGGGGCAGGAGATACGCAGTATTTT. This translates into CAWSVWGAGDTQYF. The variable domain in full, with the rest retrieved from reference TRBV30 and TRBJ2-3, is SQTIHQWPATLVQPVGSPLSLECTVEGTSNPNLYWYRQAAGRGLQLLFYSVGIGQISSEVPQNLSASRPQDRQFILSSKKLLLSDSGFYLCAWSVWGAGDTQYFGPGTRLTVL.

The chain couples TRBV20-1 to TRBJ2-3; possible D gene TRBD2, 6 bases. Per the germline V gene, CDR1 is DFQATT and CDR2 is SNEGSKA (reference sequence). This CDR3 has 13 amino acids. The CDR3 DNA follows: TGCAGCTACACCGGGACTAGCACAGATACGCAGTATTTT. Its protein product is CSYTGTSTDTQYF.

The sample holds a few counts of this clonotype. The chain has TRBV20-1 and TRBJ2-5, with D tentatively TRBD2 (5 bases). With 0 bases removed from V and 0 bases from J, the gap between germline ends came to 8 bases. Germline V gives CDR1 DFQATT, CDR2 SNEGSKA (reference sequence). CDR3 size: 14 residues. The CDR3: CSARDSVNQETQYF. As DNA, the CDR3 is TGCAGTGCTAGAGATAGCGTTAACCAAGAGACCCAGTACTTC.

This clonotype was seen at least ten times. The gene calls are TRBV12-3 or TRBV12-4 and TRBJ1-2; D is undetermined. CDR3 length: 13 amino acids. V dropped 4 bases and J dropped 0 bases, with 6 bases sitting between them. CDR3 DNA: TGTGCCAGCAGTTGGCAGGCTAACTATGGCTACACCTTC. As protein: CASSWQANYGYTF.

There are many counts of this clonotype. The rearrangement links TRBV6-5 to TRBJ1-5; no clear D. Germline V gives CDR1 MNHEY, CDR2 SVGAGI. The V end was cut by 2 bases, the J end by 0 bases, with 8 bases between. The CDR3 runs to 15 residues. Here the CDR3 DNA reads TGTGCCAGCAGTTACACGGGGAATAGCAATCAGCCCCAGCATTTT. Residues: CASSYTGNSNQPQHF.

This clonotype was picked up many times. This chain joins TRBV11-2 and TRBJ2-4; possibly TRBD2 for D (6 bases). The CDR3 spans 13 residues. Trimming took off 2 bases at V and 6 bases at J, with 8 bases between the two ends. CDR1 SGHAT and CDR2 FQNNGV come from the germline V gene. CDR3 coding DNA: TGTGCCAGCAGCTTATACGGGGGAAACATTCAGTACTTC. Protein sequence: CASSLYGGNIQYF.

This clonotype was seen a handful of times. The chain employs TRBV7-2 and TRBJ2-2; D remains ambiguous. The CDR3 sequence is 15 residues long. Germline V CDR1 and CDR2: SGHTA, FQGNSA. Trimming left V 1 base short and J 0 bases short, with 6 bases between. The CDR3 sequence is CASSLVYANTGELFF. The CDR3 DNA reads TGTGCCAGCAGCTTAGTTTACGCGAACACCGGGGAGCTGTTTTTT. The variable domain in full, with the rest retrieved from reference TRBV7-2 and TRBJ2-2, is GAGVSQSPSNKVTEKGKDVELRCDPISGHTALYWYRQSLGQGLEFLIYFQGNSAPDKSGLPSDRFSAERTGGSVSTLTIQRTQQEDSAVYLCASSLVYANTGELFFGEGSRLTVL.

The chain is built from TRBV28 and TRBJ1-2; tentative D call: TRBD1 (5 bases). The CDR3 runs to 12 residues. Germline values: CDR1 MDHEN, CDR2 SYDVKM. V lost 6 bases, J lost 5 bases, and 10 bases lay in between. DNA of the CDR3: TGTGCCAGCAGCACAGGAGTATATGGCTACACCTTC. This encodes CASSTGVYGYTF.

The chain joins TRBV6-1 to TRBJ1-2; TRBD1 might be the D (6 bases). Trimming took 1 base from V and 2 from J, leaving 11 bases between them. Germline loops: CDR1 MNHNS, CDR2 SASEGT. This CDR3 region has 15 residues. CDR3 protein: CASSEVTGPNYGYTF. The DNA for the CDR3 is TGTGCCAGCAGTGAAGTAACAGGGCCGAACTATGGCTACACCTTC.

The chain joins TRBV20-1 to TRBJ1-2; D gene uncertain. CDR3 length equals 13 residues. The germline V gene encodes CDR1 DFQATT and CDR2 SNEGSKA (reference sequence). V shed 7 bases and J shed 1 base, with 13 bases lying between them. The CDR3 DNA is TGCAGTGTCGTAACGGGAGTTAACTATGGCTACACCTTC. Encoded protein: CSVVTGVNYGYTF.

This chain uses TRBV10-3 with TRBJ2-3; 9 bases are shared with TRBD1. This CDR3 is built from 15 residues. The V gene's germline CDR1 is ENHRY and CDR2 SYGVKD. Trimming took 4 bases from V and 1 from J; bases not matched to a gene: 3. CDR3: CAISGGQGGTDTQYF. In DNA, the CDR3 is TGTGCCATCAGTGGGGGACAGGGTGGCACAGATACGCAGTATTTT.

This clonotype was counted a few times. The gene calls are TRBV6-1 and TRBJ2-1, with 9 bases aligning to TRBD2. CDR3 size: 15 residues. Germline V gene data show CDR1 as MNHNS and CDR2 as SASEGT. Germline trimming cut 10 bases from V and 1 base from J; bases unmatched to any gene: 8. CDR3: CANAGGRESYNEQFF. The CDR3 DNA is TGTGCCAACGCGGGGGGGCGGGAATCCTACAATGAGCAGTTCTTC.

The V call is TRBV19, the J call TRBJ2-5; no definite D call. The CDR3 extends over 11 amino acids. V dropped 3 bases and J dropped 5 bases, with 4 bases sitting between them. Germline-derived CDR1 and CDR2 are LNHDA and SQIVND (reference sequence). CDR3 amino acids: CASSMRETQYF. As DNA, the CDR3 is TGTGCCAGTAGTATGCGGGAGACCCAGTACTTC.

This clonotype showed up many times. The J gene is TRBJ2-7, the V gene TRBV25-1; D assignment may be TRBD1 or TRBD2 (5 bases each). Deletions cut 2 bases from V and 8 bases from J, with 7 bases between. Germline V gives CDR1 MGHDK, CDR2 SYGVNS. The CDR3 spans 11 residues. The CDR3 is CASSEGGQQYF. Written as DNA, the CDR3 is TGTGCCAGCAGTGAAGGGGGACAGCAGTACTTC.

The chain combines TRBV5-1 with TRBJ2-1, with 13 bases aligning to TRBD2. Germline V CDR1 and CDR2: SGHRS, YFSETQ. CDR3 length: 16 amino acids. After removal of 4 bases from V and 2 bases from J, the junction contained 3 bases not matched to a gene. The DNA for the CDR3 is TGCGCCAGCAGCCCGGGACTAGCGGGACCCTACAATGAGCAGTTCTTC. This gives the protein CASSPGLAGPYNEQFF.

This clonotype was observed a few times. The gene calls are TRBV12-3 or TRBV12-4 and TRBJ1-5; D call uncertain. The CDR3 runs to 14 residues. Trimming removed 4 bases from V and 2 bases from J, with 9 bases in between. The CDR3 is CASSSGEGNQPQHF. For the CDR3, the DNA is TGTGCCAGCAGTTCCGGGGAGGGCAATCAGCCCCAGCATTTT.

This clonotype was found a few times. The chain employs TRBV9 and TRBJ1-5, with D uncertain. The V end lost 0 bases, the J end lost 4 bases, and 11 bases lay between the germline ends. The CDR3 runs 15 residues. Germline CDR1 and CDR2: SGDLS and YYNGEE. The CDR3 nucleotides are TGTGCCAGCAGCGTAGCTCCAGGAGCGAATCAGCCCCAGCATTTT. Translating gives CASSVAPGANQPQHF. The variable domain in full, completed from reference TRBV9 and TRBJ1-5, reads DSGVTQTPKHLITATGQRVTLRCSPRSGDLSVYWYQQSLDQGLQFLIQYYNGEERAKGNILERFSAQQFPDLHSELNLSSLELGDSALYFCASSVAPGANQPQHFGDGTRLSIL.

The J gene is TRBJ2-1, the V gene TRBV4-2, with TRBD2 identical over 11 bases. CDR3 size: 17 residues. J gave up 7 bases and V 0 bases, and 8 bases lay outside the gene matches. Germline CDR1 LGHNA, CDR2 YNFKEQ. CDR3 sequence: CASSQEIVASGRNEQFF. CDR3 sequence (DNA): TGTGCCAGCAGCCAAGAAATAGTGGCTAGCGGGAGGAATGAGCAGTTCTTC.

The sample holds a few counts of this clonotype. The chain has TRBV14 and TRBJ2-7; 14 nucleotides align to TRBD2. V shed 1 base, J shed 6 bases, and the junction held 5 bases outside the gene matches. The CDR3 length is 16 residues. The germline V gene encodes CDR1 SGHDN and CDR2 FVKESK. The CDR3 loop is CASSQALGLAGVEQYF. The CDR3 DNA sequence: TGTGCCAGCAGCCAAGCCCTGGGACTAGCGGGAGTCGAGCAGTACTTC.

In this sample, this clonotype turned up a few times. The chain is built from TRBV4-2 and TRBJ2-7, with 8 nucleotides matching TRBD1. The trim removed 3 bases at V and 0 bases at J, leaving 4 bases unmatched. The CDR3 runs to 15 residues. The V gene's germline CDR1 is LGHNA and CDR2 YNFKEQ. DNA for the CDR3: TGTGCCAGCAGCCAGGACAGGGTAGCCTCCTACGAGCAGTACTTC. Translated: CASSQDRVASYEQYF.

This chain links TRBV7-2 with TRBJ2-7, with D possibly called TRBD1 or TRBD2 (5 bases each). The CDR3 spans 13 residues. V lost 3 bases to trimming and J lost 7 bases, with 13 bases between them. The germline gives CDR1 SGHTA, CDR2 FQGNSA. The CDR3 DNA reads TGTGCCAGCAGCTTTGAGGGGCGACGGGAGCAGTACTTC. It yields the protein CASSFEGRREQYF.

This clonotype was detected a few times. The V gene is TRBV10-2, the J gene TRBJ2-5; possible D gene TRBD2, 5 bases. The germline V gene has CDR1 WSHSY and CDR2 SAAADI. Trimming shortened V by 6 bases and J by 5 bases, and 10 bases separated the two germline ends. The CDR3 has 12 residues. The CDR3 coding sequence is TGCGCCAGCAGCCCGGACTGGGAGACCCAGTACTTC. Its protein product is CASSPDWETQYF.

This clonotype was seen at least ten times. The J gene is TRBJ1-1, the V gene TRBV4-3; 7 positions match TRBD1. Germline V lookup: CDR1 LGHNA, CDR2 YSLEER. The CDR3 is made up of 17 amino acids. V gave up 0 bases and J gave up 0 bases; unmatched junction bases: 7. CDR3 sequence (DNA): TGCGCCAGCAGCCAAGATTGGGCAGGGGGTCTGAACACTGAAGCTTTCTTT. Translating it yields CASSQDWAGGLNTEAFF.

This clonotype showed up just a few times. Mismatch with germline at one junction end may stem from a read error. The CDR3 region has the DNA TGTGCCAGCAGTTACGGTGCCGTGAGTCCCGAGGTCTTC. It translates to CASSYGAVSPEVF. The chain combines TRBV6-5 with TRBJ2-5; no clear D. The CDR3 consists of 13 residues. Germline V gene sequence: CDR1 MNHEY, CDR2 SVGAGI.